This T cell receptor beta chain was documented in a study of blood T cells in healthy people across ages. PCR was performed a second time for about 7 to 12 cycles using a sample-barcoded 5' primer and a J-beta primer mix. TCRdb reprocessed the 5' RACE reads with MiXCR, giving one entry per CDR3 protein. The sample has around 900,000 distinct CDR3 sequences, just over 50% seen once. Trimming removed 11 bases from V and 3 bases from J, with 11 bases in between. The germline V gene encodes CDR1 LNHDA and CDR2 SQIVND (reference sequence). The CDR3 covers 11 residues. This clonotype appeared a single time. Per sample, no less than 5 micrograms of total RNA were extracted.

Material for sequencing was blood. The clonotype comes from a woman in her sixties in good health. The rearrangement uses TRBV19 and TRBJ2-7, with D unresolved. The chain's CDR3 is CALGRCYEQYF. CDR3 bases: TGTGCCCTGGGTAGGTGCTACGAGCAGTACTTC.